This T cell receptor (beta chain) appears in the sequencing data of a study of regulatory T cells in long-lasting Graves disease. Study-level results: Graves' patients with persistent disease showed TCR diversity lower than patients newly diagnosed. Examination was confined to peripheral blood, excluding thyroid tissue. It was in persistent disease that TRBV28, TRBJ1-2 and TRBJ2-5 were favored. Comparison showed that persistent patients shared more public clonotypes (2,741) than new patients (around 1,000).

Noted time point: persistent/refractory GD, antithyroid drugs over 5 years with positive TRAb. From PBMCs, RNA was extracted and then used to make the TCR library. On this clonotype: Its antigen remains unknown.

The CDR3 consists of 16 residues. The germline V gene encodes CDR1 SGHRS and CDR2 YFSETQ. V lost 0 bases, J lost 0 bases, and 10 bases lay in between. Relying on iRepertoire HTBI primers and Arm-PCR of CDR3 regions, the team built TCR beta libraries. A single record per CDR3 protein comes from TCRdb applying MiXCR to the multiplex PCR reads. Seen here are roughly 700,000 distinct CDR3 sequences, 30% observed once, and the top ten hold about two fifths. This clonotype originated in a female donor with Graves disease. V and J are TRBV5-1 and TRBJ1-5, with D uncertain. The sample consisted of peripheral blood mononuclear cells (PBMCs), taken when the disease was refractory, from a patient treated with antithyroid drugs. The CDR3 protein is CASSLGPINSNQPQHF. The CDR3 coding sequence is TGCGCCAGCAGCTTGGGCCCCATCAATAGCAATCAGCCCCAGCATTTT.